This T cell receptor (beta chain) was obtained from a study of tumor and adjacent non-tumor tissue in lung cancer. Across the study: The cohort had roughly 11 adenocarcinoma, 2 squamous cell and 1 small cell patients.

Study findings and constraints: Top 100 clones took a larger repertoire share in normal lung.

This CDR3 is 15 amino acids long. V was clipped by 6 bases and J by 10 bases, with 21 bases between them. With regard to this clonotype: Its specificity is unknown.

The library came from three nested PCR rounds adapted from ARM-PCR protocols. A single record per CDR3 protein comes from TCRdb applying MiXCR to the multiplex PCR reads. The sample has over 110,000 distinct CDR3 sequences; approximately 72% are singletons. No cell sorting was done before RNA was extracted from the tissue. The chain couples TRBV12-3 or TRBV12-4 to TRBJ2-2; D is perhaps TRBD1 (5 bases). The source material was lung tumor tissue. The receptor comes from a man aged 60 to 75 with small cell lung cancer. The CDR3 DNA reads TGTGCCAGCAGCCCGGCTAGGGGAAGCCCCGAGGAGCTGTTTTTT. It yields the protein CASSPARGSPEELFF.